The entry below gives a single T cell receptor (beta chain) sequence along with its context. This sample was taken from a study of blood T cell repertoires in COVID-19. Study background: PBMCs, B-cell-depleted T cells, or T cells were the source of the cDNA or gDNA that made up the material.

Profiled with immunoSEQ multiplex PCR; TCRdb holds only in-frame clones, not every one. Found here are around 450,000 clones, roughly 91% of them singletons; the top ten hold about 0.57%. Trimming at V came to 7 bases and at J to 7 bases, leaving 5 bases not matched to a gene. Per the germline V gene, CDR1 is MNHEY and CDR2 is SVGAGI. The CDR3 loop spans 12 amino acids. The sequenced material came from PBMCs or T cells enriched from blood (not recorded which). The chain recombines TRBV6-5 with TRBJ1-2, with 8 bases fitting TRBD1. This clonotype was sampled from a man in his late teens or twenties who had recovered from COVID-19. The CDR3 nucleotides read TGTGCCAGCACTCAGGGGGCAGGTGGCTACACCTTC. Translated: CASTQGAGGYTF.